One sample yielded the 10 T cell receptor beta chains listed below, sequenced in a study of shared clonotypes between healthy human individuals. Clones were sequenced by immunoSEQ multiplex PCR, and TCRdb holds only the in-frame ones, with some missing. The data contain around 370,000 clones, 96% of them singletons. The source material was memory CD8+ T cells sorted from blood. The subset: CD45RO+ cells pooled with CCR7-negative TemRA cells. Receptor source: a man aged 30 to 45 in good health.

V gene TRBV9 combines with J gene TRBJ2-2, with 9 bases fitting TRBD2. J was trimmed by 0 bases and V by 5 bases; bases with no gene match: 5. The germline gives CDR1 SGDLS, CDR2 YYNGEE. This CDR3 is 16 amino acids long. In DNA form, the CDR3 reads TGTGCCAGCAGTCGAAGACTAGCGGCGAACACCGGGGAGCTGTTTTTT. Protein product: CASSRRLAANTGELFF.

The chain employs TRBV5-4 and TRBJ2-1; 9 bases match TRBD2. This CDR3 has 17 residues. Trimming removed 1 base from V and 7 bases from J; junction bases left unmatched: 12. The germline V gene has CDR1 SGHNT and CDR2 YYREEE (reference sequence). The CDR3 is CASSLSGGRADFNEQFF. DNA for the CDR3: TGTGCCAGCAGCTTGTCCGGCGGGAGGGCCGATTTTAATGAGCAGTTCTTC. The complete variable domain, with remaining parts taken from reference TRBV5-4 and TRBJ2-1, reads ETGVTQSPTHLIKTRGQQVTLRCSSQSGHNTVSWYQQALGQGPQFIFQYYREEENGRGNFPPRFSGLQFPNYSSELNVNALELDDSALYLCASSLSGGRADFNEQFFGPGTRLTVL.

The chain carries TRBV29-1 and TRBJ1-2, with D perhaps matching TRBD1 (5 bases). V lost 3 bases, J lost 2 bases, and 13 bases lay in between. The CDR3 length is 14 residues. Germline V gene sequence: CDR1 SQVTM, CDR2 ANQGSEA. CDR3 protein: CSVESSRDNYGYTF. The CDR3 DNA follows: TGCAGCGTTGAGTCTTCTCGGGACAACTATGGCTACACCTTC.

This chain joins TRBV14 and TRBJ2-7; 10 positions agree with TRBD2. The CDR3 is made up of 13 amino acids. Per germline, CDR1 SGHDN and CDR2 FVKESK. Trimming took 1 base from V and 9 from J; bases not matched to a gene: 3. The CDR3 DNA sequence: TGTGCCAGCAGCCAAGTATTAGCGGGAGGGCAGTACTTC. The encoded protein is CASSQVLAGGQYF. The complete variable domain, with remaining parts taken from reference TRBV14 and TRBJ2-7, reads EAGVTQFPSHSVIEKGQTVTLRCDPISGHDNLYWYRRVMGKEIKFLLHFVKESKQDESGMPNNRFLAERTGGTYSTLKVQPAELEDSGVYFCASSQVLAGGQYFGPGTRLTVT.

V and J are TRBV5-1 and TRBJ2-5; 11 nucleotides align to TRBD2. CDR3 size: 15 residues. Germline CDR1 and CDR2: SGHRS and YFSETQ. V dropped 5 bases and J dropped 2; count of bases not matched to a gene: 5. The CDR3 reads CASSGTSGLQETQYF. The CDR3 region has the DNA TGCGCCAGCAGTGGGACTAGCGGTTTACAAGAGACCCAGTACTTC.

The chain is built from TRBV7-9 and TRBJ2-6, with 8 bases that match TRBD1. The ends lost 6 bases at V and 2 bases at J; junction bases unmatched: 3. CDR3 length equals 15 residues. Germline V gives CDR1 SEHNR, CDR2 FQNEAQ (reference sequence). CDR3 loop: CASRVQGAGANVLTF. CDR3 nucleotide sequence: TGTGCCAGCAGGGTACAGGGGGCTGGGGCCAACGTCCTGACTTTC.

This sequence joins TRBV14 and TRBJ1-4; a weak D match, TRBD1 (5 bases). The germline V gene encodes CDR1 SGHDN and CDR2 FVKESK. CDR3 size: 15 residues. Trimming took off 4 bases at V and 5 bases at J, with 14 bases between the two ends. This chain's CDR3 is CASSPRGTGNEKLFF. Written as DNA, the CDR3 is TGTGCCAGCAGCCCCCGGGGCACGGGAAATGAAAAACTGTTTTTT.

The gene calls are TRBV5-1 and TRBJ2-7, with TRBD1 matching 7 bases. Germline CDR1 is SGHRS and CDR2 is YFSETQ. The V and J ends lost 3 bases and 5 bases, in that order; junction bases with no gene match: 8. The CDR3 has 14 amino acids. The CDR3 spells CASSWTGYPNEQYF. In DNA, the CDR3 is TGCGCCAGCAGCTGGACAGGCTATCCGAACGAGCAGTACTTC.

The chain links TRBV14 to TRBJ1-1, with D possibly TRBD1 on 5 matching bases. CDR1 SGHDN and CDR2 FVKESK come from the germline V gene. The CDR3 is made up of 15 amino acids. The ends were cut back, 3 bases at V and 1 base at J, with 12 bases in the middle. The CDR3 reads CASSQTAFGNTEAFF. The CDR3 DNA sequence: TGTGCCAGCAGCCAGACAGCCTTCGGGAACACTGAAGCTTTCTTT.

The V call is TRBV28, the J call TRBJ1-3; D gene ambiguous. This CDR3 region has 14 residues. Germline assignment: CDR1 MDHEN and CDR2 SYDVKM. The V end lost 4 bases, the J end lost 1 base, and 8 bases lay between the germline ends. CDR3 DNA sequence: TGTGCCAGCAGTTCCTTGATTTCTGGAAACACCATATATTTT. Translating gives CASSSLISGNTIYF.